The 18 T cell receptor beta chains below come from one sample, sequenced in a study of blood T cell repertoires in COVID-19. The assay was immunoSEQ multiplex PCR, and TCRdb's table has in-frame clones only and misses some. The sample consists of some 450,000 clones, roughly 89% of them appearing once. Sequenced input: peripheral blood. The receptor set was obtained from a man aged 18 to 30 with COVID-19, enrolled during active disease.

The V call is TRBV20-1, the J call TRBJ2-5; 7 nucleotides match TRBD1. With 6 bases clipped from V and 7 bases from J, the junction kept 5 bases outside the gene matches. There are 11 residues in the CDR3. Germline-derived CDR1 and CDR2 are DFQATT and SNEGSKA (reference sequence). CDR3: CSARQGGTQYF. CDR3 sequence (DNA): TGCAGTGCACGACAGGGCGGGACCCAGTACTTC.

The CDR3 region is CASSFQSGSETQYF. The CDR3 DNA reads TGTGCCAGCAGCTTTCAAAGCGGGAGTGAGACCCAGTACTTC. This chain connects TRBV5-5 to TRBJ2-5; TRBD2 agrees at 8 bases. Germline CDR1 is SGHKS and CDR2 is YYEKEE (reference sequence). The CDR3 is 14 residues long. The V gene end was trimmed by 2 bases and the J gene end by 5 bases; junction bases not matched to a gene: 5.

The V gene is TRBV7-8, the J gene TRBJ2-2; TRBD1 matches at 9 bases. V was clipped by 7 bases and J by 8 bases; unmatched bases: 11. Germline V gives CDR1 SGHVS, CDR2 FQNEAQ. The CDR3 is made up of 15 amino acids. CDR3 region: CASTPGTGTSGELFF. The CDR3 region has the DNA TGTGCCAGCACCCCTGGGACAGGGACCTCAGGGGAGCTGTTTTTT.

This clone was seen only a few times. The chain joins TRBV25-1 to TRBJ2-1, with D hard to call. The V end lost 4 bases, the J end lost 9 bases, and 13 bases lay between the germline ends. The CDR3 consists of 13 residues. The germline V gene encodes CDR1 MGHDK and CDR2 SYGVNS. In DNA, the CDR3 is TGTGCCAGCAGTGGAGAAGTTCTCGGTGAGCAGTTCTTC. Residues: CASSGEVLGEQFF.

V is TRBV5-8 and J is TRBJ1-4; D is perhaps TRBD1 (6 bases). CDR3 length: 14 amino acids. Germline CDR1 SGHTS, CDR2 YDEGEE. V gave up 5 bases and J gave up 6 bases, with 14 bases separating them. For the CDR3, the DNA is TGTGCCAGCAGTAACGGACAGCCGGATGAAAAACTGTTTTTT. It encodes CASSNGQPDEKLFF.

The rearrangement uses TRBV7-9 and TRBJ1-1, with a tentative D call TRBD1 (6 bases). V lost 3 bases to trimming and J lost 1 base, with 9 bases between them. The CDR3 length is 14 residues. In germline, CDR1 is SEHNR, CDR2 FQNEAQ (reference sequence). The CDR3 loop is CASSFKGENTEAFF. The CDR3 nucleotides read TGTGCCAGCAGCTTTAAGGGGGAGAACACTGAAGCTTTCTTT.

V and J are TRBV11-2 and TRBJ1-5, with D unresolved. Between the trimmed V and J ends, which lost 0 bases and 8 bases, there was a span of 8 bases. This CDR3 contains 13 residues. CDR1 and CDR2 from the germline V gene are SGHAT and FQNNGV. CDR3 amino acids: CASSLEGDEPQHF. The CDR3 DNA reads TGTGCCAGCAGCTTAGAGGGAGATGAGCCCCAGCATTTT.

The chain has TRBV7-9 and TRBJ2-1; TRBD2 matches 10 bases. CDR1 SEHNR and CDR2 FQNEAQ come from the germline V gene (reference sequence). The CDR3 spans 14 residues. Trimming at V came to 5 bases and at J to 4 bases, leaving 2 bases not matched to a gene. This chain's CDR3 is CASSPAGGYNEQFF. CDR3 in DNA: TGTGCCAGCAGCCCAGCGGGGGGGTACAATGAGCAGTTCTTC.

The chain joins TRBV11-3 to TRBJ2-1; 7 bases are a match to TRBD1. Germline lookup yields CDR1 SGHNT and CDR2 YENEEA. The CDR3 extends over 16 amino acids. V shed 6 bases and J 7 bases; nucleotides not matched to a gene: 15. CDR3 amino acids: CASRPGTSQGENEQFF. For the CDR3, the DNA is TGTGCCAGCAGACCCGGGACGTCCCAGGGGGAAAATGAGCAGTTCTTC.

The chain employs TRBV4-2 and TRBJ2-1; 12 bases line up with TRBD2. Unmatched junction bases numbered 7, after V lost 0 bases and J lost 10 bases. Germline V CDR1 and CDR2: LGHNA, YNFKEQ. CDR3 length: 16 amino acids. The CDR3 region has the DNA TGTGCCAGCAGCCAAGATCTAGCGGGGGGGCCCAAGGAGCAGTTCTTC. This codes for CASSQDLAGGPKEQFF.

This rearrangement joins TRBV13 to TRBJ1-1; D possibly corresponds to TRBD1 (6 bases). V dropped 8 bases and J dropped 4 bases, with 14 bases sitting between them. The V gene's germline CDR1 is PRHDT and CDR2 FYEKMQ (reference sequence). This CDR3 comprises 13 residues. The CDR3 sequence is CASLRWGPTEAFF. The CDR3 DNA reads TGTGCCAGCCTGAGATGGGGGCCCACTGAAGCTTTCTTT.

Notes on this clone: This CDR3 is also generated by other DNA sequences in the sample. V and J are TRBV6-5 and TRBJ1-2; 8 bases agree with TRBD1. CDR3 size: 12 residues. CDR1 MNHEY and CDR2 SVGAGI come from the germline V gene. J lost 8 bases, V lost 5 bases, and 4 bases had no gene match. The CDR3 sequence: CASSQGARGYTF. In DNA form, the CDR3 reads TGTGCCAGCAGTCAGGGGGCGCGGGGCTACACCTTC.

V and J are TRBV6-5 and TRBJ1-1; 7 nucleotides align to TRBD1. Trimming removed 6 bases from V and 5 bases from J; junction bases left unmatched: 9. The V gene's germline CDR1 is MNHEY and CDR2 SVGAGI. The CDR3 contains 14 residues. The CDR3 protein is CASRYRGDGTEAFF. As DNA, the CDR3 is TGTGCCAGCAGATACAGGGGTGACGGGACTGAAGCTTTCTTT.

V and J are TRBV19 and TRBJ2-1; D ambiguous. CDR3 length: 11 amino acids. Trimming removed 5 bases at V and 9 bases at J, with 8 bases between. Looked up from germline, CDR1 is LNHDA and CDR2 is SQIVND (reference sequence). This CDR3 reads CASSRSGEQFF. Here the CDR3 DNA reads TGTGCCAGTAGTCGGAGTGGTGAGCAGTTCTTC.

The J gene is TRBJ1-4, the V gene TRBV5-5; 7 bases map to TRBD1. CDR3 size: 14 residues. After removal of 4 bases from V and 3 bases from J, the junction contained 3 bases not matched to a gene. Germline CDR1 SGHKS, CDR2 YYEKEE (reference sequence). CDR3: CASSVQGPNEKLFF. DNA of the CDR3: TGTGCCAGCAGCGTACAGGGGCCTAATGAAAAACTGTTTTTT.

The rearrangement links TRBV19 to TRBJ2-1; 10 bases fit TRBD2. The CDR3 is 15 residues long. Per the germline V gene, CDR1 is LNHDA and CDR2 is SQIVND (reference sequence). The ends lost 2 bases at V and 10 bases at J; junction bases unmatched: 8. DNA for the CDR3: TGTGCCAGTAGTATAAGAAGCGGGGGGGCCTTGGAGCAGTTCTTC. Translated, it gives CASSIRSGGALEQFF.

J is TRBJ2-7 and V is TRBV27; the D gene is possibly TRBD1 (5 bases). Trimming took 4 bases from V and 3 from J, leaving 13 bases between them. Per germline, CDR1 MNHEY and CDR2 SMNVEV (reference sequence). The CDR3 has 14 amino acids. The CDR3 nucleotides are TGTGCCAGCAGTTGGCAGGGTCATTTCTACGAGCAGTACTTC. Translated, it gives CASSWQGHFYEQYF.

This chain joins TRBV11-1 and TRBJ2-5; D gene unclear. Looked up from germline, CDR1 is SGHAT and CDR2 is FQDESV (reference sequence). Trimming took 0 bases from V and 5 from J, leaving 10 bases between them. The CDR3 covers 14 residues. The CDR3 DNA is TGTGCCAGCAGCTTAGCGTTAGTATCGGAGACCCAGTACTTC. Translating it yields CASSLALVSETQYF.